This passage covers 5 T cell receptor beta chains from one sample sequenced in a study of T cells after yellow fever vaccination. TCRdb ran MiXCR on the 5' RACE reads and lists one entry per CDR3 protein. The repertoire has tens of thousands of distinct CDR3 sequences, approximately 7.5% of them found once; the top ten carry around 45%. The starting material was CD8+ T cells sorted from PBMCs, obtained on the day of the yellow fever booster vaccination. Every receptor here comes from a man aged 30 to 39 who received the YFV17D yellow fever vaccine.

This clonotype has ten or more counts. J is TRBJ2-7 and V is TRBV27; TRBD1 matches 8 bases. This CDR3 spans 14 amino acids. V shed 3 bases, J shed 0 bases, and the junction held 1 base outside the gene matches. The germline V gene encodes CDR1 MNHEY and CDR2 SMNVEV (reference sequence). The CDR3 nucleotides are TGTGCCAGCAGTTTGGGACAGGCCTCCTACGAGCAGTACTTC. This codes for CASSLGQASYEQYF.

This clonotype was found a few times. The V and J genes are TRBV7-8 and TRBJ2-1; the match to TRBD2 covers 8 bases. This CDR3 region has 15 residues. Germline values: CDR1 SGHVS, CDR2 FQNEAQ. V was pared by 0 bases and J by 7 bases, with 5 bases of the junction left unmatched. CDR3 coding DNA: TGTGCCAGCAGCTTAGCAGCGGGAGTGGAAAATGAGCAGTTCTTC. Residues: CASSLAAGVENEQFF.

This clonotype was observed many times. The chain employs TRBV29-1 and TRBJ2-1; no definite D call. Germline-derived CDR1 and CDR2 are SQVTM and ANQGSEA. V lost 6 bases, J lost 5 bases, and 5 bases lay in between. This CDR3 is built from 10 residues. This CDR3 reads CSVDHNEQFF. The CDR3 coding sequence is TGCAGCGTGGATCACAATGAGCAGTTCTTC.

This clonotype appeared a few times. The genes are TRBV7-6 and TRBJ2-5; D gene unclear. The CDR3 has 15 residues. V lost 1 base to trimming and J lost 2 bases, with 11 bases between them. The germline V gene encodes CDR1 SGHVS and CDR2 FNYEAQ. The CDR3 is CASSLGGSIQETQYF. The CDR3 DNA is TGTGCCAGCAGCTTAGGCGGTTCCATTCAAGAGACCCAGTACTTC.

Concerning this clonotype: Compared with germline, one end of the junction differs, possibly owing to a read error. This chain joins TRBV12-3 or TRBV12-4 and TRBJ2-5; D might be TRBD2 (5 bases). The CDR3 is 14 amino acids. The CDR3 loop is CASSLATVQETQYF. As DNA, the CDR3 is TGTGCCAGCAGCTTAGCGACGGTTCAAGAGACCCAGTACTTC.